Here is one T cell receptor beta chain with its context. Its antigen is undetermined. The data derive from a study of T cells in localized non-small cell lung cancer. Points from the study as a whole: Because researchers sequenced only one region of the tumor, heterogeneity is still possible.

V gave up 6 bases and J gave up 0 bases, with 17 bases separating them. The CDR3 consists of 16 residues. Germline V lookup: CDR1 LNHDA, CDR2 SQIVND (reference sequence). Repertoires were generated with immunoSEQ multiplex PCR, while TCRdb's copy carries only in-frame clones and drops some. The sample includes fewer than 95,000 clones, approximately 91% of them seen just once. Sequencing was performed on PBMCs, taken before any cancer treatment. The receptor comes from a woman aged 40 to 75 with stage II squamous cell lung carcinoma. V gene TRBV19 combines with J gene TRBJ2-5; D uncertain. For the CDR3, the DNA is TGTGCCAGTAGAGCGTTGAAGGGCAGTGACCAAGAGACCCAGTACTTC. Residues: CASRALKGSDQETQYF.